The rows below give T cell receptor beta chains drawn from one sample of a study of CD8+ T cells in alopecia areata. The repertoire was sequenced with immunoSEQ multiplex PCR; TCRdb's copy has only in-frame clones and lacks some. The sample holds about 140,000 clones, 70% to 90% seen once. The sample here was CD8+ T cells sorted from blood, taken at week 4, from a patient treated with tofacitinib. The receptors come from a human donor with alopecia areata. The CDR3 runs from the conserved cysteine through the conserved F or W. The D gene is left open where the match is weak. The size field is filled for only some rows; it gives once, few, many or a size class.

D: TRBD2; J: TRBJ2-1; size: once; V: TRBV29-1; length: 13; CDR3: CSVEAGGSDEQFF; DNA: TGCAGCGTTGAAGCGGGAGGGAGTGATGAGCAGTTCTTC
D: .; J: TRBJ2-7; size: .; V: TRBV30; length: 12; CDR3: CAWDTGSYEQYF; DNA: TGTGCCTGGGACACAGGGTCCTACGAGCAGTACTTC
D: TRBD2; J: TRBJ2-3; size: .; V: TRBV4-2; length: 13; CDR3: CASSQDLGSGANF; DNA: TGTGCCAGCAGCCAAGATCTTGGTAGCGGGGCGAATTTT
D: TRBD2; J: TRBJ2-1; size: .; V: TRBV29-1; length: 16; CDR3: CSVEGSSGTKYNEQFF; DNA: TGCAGCGTTGAAGGTTCTAGCGGGACAAAATACAATGAGCAGTTCTTC
D: .; J: TRBJ2-7; size: .; V: TRBV7-9; length: 14; CDR3: CASSWDRATYEQYF; DNA: TGTGCCAGCAGCTGGGACCGCGCTACCTACGAGCAGTACTTC
D: .; J: TRBJ2-1; size: .; V: TRBV7-9; length: 11; CDR3: CASSTTNEQFF; DNA: TGTGCCAGCAGCACAACCAATGAGCAGTTCTTC
D: .; J: TRBJ2-5; size: .; V: TRBV6-6; length: 13; CDR3: CASIDRNQETQYF; DNA: TGTGCCAGCATTGACAGGAACCAAGAGACCCAGTACTTC
D: .; J: TRBJ2-7; size: .; V: TRBV5-4; length: 12; CDR3: CASSHAGYEQYF; DNA: TGTGCCAGCAGCCACGCCGGCTACGAGCAGTACTTC
D: TRBD1; J: TRBJ1-2; size: .; V: TRBV29-1; length: 14; CDR3: CSVEDRGAVYGYTF; DNA: TGCAGCGTGGAGGACAGGGGAGCGGTCTATGGCTACACCTTC
D: .; J: TRBJ2-3; size: .; V: TRBV6-5; length: 12; CDR3: CASSSGVDTQYF; DNA: TGTGCCAGCAGTTCGGGGGTGGATACGCAGTATTTT
D: TRBD2; J: TRBJ2-3; size: .; V: TRBV6-1; length: 15; CDR3: CASTVAGRSTDTQYF; DNA: TGTGCCAGCACCGTAGCGGGGCGTAGCACAGATACGCAGTATTTT
D: .; J: TRBJ2-1; size: once; V: TRBV30; length: 15; CDR3: CASPDAGSSYNEQFF; DNA: TGTGCCTCCCCGGACGCGGGGAGCTCCTACAATGAGCAGTTCTTC
D: TRBD2; J: TRBJ2-7; size: .; V: TRBV9; length: 15; CDR3: CASSAEGLAGDWQYF; DNA: TGTGCCAGCAGCGCCGAGGGACTAGCGGGAGATTGGCAGTACTTC
D: .; J: TRBJ2-6; size: .; V: TRBV19; length: 17; CDR3: CASSILAVGSGANVLTF; DNA: TGTGCCAGTAGTATTCTGGCGGTAGGCTCTGGGGCCAACGTCCTGACTTTC
D: .; J: TRBJ2-7; size: .; V: TRBV5-4; length: 14; CDR3: CASSHVGALYEQYF; DNA: TGTGCCAGCAGCCACGTGGGAGCTCTCTACGAGCAGTACTTC
D: .; J: TRBJ2-6; size: .; V: TRBV29-1; length: 15; CDR3: CSVVQVYSGANVLTF; DNA: TGCAGCGTTGTACAGGTTTACTCTGGGGCCAACGTCCTGACTTTC
D: .; J: TRBJ1-5; size: .; V: TRBV5-6; length: 15; CDR3: CASQLGTVRSEPQHF; DNA: TGTGCCAGCCAACTGGGGACCGTTAGAAGTGAGCCCCAGCATTTT